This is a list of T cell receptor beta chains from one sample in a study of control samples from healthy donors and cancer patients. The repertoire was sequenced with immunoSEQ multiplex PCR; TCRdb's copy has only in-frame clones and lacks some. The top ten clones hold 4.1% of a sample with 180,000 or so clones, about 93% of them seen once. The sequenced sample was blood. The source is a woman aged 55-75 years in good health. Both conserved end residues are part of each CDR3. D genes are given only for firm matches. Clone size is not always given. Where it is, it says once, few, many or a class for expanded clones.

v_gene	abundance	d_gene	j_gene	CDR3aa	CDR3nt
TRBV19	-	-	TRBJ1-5	CASLRVGEHQPQHF	TGTGCCAGTTTAAGAGTGGGTGAGCATCAGCCCCAGCATTTT
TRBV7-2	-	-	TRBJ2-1	CASSTPDQGSYNEQFF	TGTGCCAGCAGCACCCCCGACCAGGGGTCCTACAATGAGCAGTTCTTC
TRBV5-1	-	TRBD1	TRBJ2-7	CASSLGGTGDEQYF	TGCGCCAGCAGCTTAGGAGGGACAGGGGACGAGCAGTACTTC
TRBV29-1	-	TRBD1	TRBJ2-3	CSVGQGISSTDTQYF	TGCAGCGTGGGACAGGGAATCTCTAGCACAGATACGCAGTATTTT
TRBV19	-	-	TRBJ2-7	CASSMTSRDEQYF	TGTGCCAGTAGTATGACTTCGCGAGACGAGCAGTACTTC
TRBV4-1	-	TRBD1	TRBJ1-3	CASSQYDRAGNTIYF	TGCGCCAGCAGCCAATATGACAGGGCTGGAAACACCATATATTTT
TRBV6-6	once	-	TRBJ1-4	CASSYWETNEKLFF	TGTGCCAGCAGTTACTGGGAAACTAATGAAAAACTGTTTTTT
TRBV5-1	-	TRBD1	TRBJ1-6	CASSSRDSDNSPLHF	TGCGCCAGCAGCTCCCGGGACAGCGATAATTCACCCCTCCACTTT
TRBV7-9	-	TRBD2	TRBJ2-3	CASLETSGVTDTQYF	TGTGCCAGCCTTGAGACTAGCGGGGTCACAGATACGCAGTATTTT
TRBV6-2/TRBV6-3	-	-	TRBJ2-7	CASSKQGGSLEQYF	TGTGCCAGCAGTAAACAAGGGGGATCTCTCGAGCAGTACTTC
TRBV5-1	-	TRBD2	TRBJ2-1	CASTLAGGRNNEQFF	TGCGCCAGCACCTTAGCGGGGGGGCGAAATAATGAGCAGTTCTTC
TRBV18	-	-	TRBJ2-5	CASSPPRQGLTFSQETQYF	TGTGCCAGCTCACCACCACGGCAGGGTTTAACCTTCAGTCAAGAGACCCAGTACTTC
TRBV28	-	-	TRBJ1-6	CASSSPQLPLHF	TGTGCCAGCAGTTCCCCACAGTTACCCCTCCACTTT
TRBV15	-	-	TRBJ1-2	CATSRDKVGPNYGYTF	TGTGCCACCAGCAGAGACAAAGTGGGACCGAACTATGGCTACACCTTC
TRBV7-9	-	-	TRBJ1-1	CASSRREGGTEAFF	TGTGCCAGCAGCCGAAGGGAAGGGGGCACTGAAGCTTTCTTT
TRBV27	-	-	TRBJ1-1	CASSLPPGDTEAFF	TGTGCCAGCAGTTTACCCCCAGGGGATACTGAAGCTTTCTTT
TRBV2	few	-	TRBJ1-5	CASTQGFNQPQHF	TGTGCCAGCACCCAGGGTTTCAATCAGCCCCAGCATTTT
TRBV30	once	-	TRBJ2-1	CAWRLAENEQFF	TGTGCCTGGAGATTGGCTGAGAATGAGCAGTTCTTC
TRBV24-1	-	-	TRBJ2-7	CATSDPPSYEQYF	TGTGCCACCAGTGATCCCCCCAGCTACGAGCAGTACTTC
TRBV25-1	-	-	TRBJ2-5	CASSFDRNRETQYF	TGTGCCAGCAGTTTCGACAGGAACAGGGAGACCCAGTACTTC
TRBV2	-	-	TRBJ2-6	CASSVLTSGANVLTF	TGTGCCAGCAGTGTCTTGACATCTGGGGCCAACGTCCTGACTTTC
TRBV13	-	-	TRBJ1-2	CASSSRDRSIYYGYTF	TGTGCCAGCAGCTCCCGAGACAGGTCGATATACTATGGCTACACCTTC
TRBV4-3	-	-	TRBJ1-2	CASSQETDAGYGYTF	TGCGCCAGCAGCCAAGAGACAGACGCTGGCTATGGCTACACCTTC
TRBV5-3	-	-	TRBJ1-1	CARSLFAPGLRNTEAFF	TGTGCCAGAAGCTTGTTTGCTCCGGGCCTCAGGAACACTGAAGCTTTCTTT
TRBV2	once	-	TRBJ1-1	CASKGAVEAFF	TGTGCCAGCAAGGGTGCGGTTGAAGCTTTCTTT
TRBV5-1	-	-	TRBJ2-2	CASSLGGRGVSGTGELFF	TGCGCCAGCAGCCTTGGGGGCAGGGGCGTATCAGGCACCGGGGAGCTGTTTTTT
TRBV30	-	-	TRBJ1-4	CAWSVQRAEKLFF	TGTGCCTGGAGTGTCCAACGGGCGGAAAAACTGTTTTTT